This is a list of T cell receptor beta chains from one sample in a study of T cells in Graves' hyperthyroidism and ophthalmopathy. TCRdb itself ran the multiplex PCR reads through MiXCR, one entry per CDR3 protein. The repertoire consists of under 450,000 distinct CDR3 sequences, with approximately 18% occurring once and the leading ten covering approximately 30%. Specimen: blood. The receptors come from a woman aged 25 to 45 with Graves' hyperthyroidism that later progressed to Graves' ophthalmopathy. Each CDR3 is given with its conserved first and last residue. The D gene is left open where the match is weak. Expanded clones are given a class, and other clones once, few, many or no size at all.

v_gene	d_gene	j_gene	abundance	CDR3nt	CDR3aa
TRBV24-1	TRBD1	TRBJ2-5	many	TGTGCCACCAGTGATCAAGACAGGGGCGAAGAGACCCAGTACTTC	CATSDQDRGEETQYF
TRBV2	NA	TRBJ2-7	many	TGTGCCAGCAGTTATTTTCCCGAGCAGTACTTC	CASSYFPEQYF
TRBV9	NA	TRBJ1-2	NA	TGTGCCAGCAGCGGGGGGGGCAGCCCAACCTATGGCTACACCTTC	CASSGGGSPTYGYTF
TRBV11-2	NA	TRBJ1-1	NA	TGTGCCAGCAGTTGGACGGGGTCGGAAGCTTTCTTT	CASSWTGSEAFF
TRBV27	TRBD1	TRBJ2-3	many	TGTGCCAGCAGTTTATCGGGGACAGGGGGTACTGGTACGCAGTATTTT	CASSLSGTGGTGTQYF
TRBV20-1	TRBD2	TRBJ2-1	many	TGCAGTGCTAGAGATGTCGGTATAGCGGGGGGCAATGAGCAGTTCTTC	CSARDVGIAGGNEQFF
TRBV5-8	TRBD2	TRBJ2-1	few	TGTGCCAGCAGCTTGGGGGACGGGACTAGCGCCTACAATGAGCAGTTCTTC	CASSLGDGTSAYNEQFF
TRBV27	NA	TRBJ2-2	NA	TGTGCCAGCAGTTTAAGGACTTCGGCTTACACCGGGGAGCTGTTTTTT	CASSLRTSAYTGELFF
TRBV4-1	NA	TRBJ2-7	NA	TGCGCCAGCAGCCAGGAATCAACCGGGAAGGCCTACGAGCAGTACTTC	CASSQESTGKAYEQYF
TRBV7-9	NA	TRBJ2-7	NA	TGTGCCAGCAGCTTAGTTGGACCCAGCTACGAGCAGTACTTC	CASSLVGPSYEQYF